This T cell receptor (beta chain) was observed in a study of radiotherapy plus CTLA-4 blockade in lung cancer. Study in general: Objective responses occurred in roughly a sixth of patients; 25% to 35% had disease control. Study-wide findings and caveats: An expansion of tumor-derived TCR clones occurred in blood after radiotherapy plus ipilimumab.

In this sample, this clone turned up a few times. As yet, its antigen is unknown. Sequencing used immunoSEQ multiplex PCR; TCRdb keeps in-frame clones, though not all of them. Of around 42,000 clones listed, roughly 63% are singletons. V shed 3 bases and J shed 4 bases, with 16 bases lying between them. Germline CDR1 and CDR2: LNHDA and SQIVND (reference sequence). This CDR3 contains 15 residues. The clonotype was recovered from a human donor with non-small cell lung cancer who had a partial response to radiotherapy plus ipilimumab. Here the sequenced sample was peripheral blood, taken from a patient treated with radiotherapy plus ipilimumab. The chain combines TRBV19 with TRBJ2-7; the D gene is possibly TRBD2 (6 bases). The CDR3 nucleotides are TGTGCCAGTAGTATTAGCCTAGCGCAATTTTACGAGCAGTACTTC. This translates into CASSISLAQFYEQYF.